This entry features one T cell receptor (beta chain) sequence. The entry originates in a study of blood T cell repertoires in COVID-19. For the study at large: The study drew acute and convalescent COVID-19 samples from the United States, Italy and Spain. PBMCs, B-cell-depleted T cells, or T cells were the source of the cDNA or gDNA that made up the material.

Authors' processing steps: Estimation of nucleated cell counts was performed using reference gene primer amplification. The data were produced by immunoSEQ multiplex PCR, yet TCRdb's version contains in-frame clones alone and is incomplete. D and trimming were read from the DNA, whereas the V and J calls and clone size are those reported in that table. Among around 75,000 clones listed, 79% were seen once. CDR1 and CDR2 (germline): SEHNR, FQNEAQ (reference sequence). Trimming cost V 5 bases and J 2 bases, with 13 bases left between them. The CDR3 is 14 residues long. This rearrangement joins TRBV7-9 to TRBJ2-7; D is perhaps TRBD1 (6 bases). Material: peripheral blood. The receptor comes from an elderly woman with active or convalescent COVID-19. The CDR3 region is CASSPTGAPYEQYF. In nucleotides, the CDR3 is TGTGCCAGCAGCCCGACAGGAGCCCCCTACGAGCAGTACTTC.